These 25 T cell receptor beta chains originate from one sample sequenced in a study of T cells in lung cancer brain metastases. TCRdb keeps only in-frame clones here, not all; method: immunoSEQ multiplex PCR. Of several thousand clones in the sample, around 86% were seen once. Sequenced input: tumor tissue from the primary lung tumor. The receptors originated from a man in his fifties with non-small cell lung cancer.

The chain employs TRBV7-9 and TRBJ1-1, with D possibly matching TRBD1 (6 bases). Trimming cost V 1 base and J 6 bases, with 15 bases left between them. Germline loops: CDR1 SEHNR, CDR2 FQNEAQ (reference sequence). CDR3 length: 15 residues. CDR3 protein: CASSLDATGTPEAFF. The DNA for the CDR3 is TGTGCCAGCAGCTTAGATGCTACAGGGACTCCTGAAGCTTTCTTT.

The V gene is TRBV11-2, the J gene TRBJ2-1; TRBD1 matches at 9 bases. CDR1 and CDR2 (germline): SGHAT, FQNNGV. CDR3 length: 15 residues. V lost 1 base, J lost 4 bases, and 2 bases stayed unmatched. Here the CDR3 reads CASSLVGQGYNEQFF. The CDR3 nucleotides are TGTGCCAGCAGCTTAGTGGGACAGGGATACAATGAGCAGTTCTTC.

The chain has TRBV4-3 and TRBJ1-5, with D hard to call. Between the trimmed V and J ends, which lost 3 bases and 1 base, there was a span of 10 bases. CDR3 length equals 15 residues. CDR1 and CDR2 from the germline V gene are LGHNA and YSLEER. The CDR3 nucleotides are TGCGCCAGCAGCCAGGAAGGGCCGAGCAATCAGCCCCAGCATTTT. Translation gives CASSQEGPSNQPQHF.

This chain joins TRBV27 and TRBJ2-7; 7 nucleotides align to TRBD1. Trimming removed 5 bases from V and 4 bases from J; junction bases left unmatched: 8. CDR1 and CDR2 from the germline V gene are MNHEY and SMNVEV (reference sequence). CDR3 length: 14 residues. CDR3 DNA: TGTGCCAGCAGTCCCAGGGACAGCCGATACGAGCAGTACTTC. It codes for CASSPRDSRYEQYF.

The chain employs TRBV11-2 and TRBJ1-1, with TRBD1 as a possible D gene (5 bases). This CDR3 has 15 residues. Trimming took off 1 base at V and 0 bases at J, with 9 bases between the two ends. Looked up from germline, CDR1 is SGHAT and CDR2 is FQNNGV. For the CDR3, the DNA is TGTGCCAGCAGCTTAGGAGCAGGGATGAACACTGAAGCTTTCTTT. Translation gives CASSLGAGMNTEAFF.

The chain links TRBV7-9 to TRBJ1-3; no clear D. The CDR3 runs to 14 residues. The V end was cut by 0 bases, the J end by 1 base, with 4 bases between. Per the germline V gene, CDR1 is SEHNR and CDR2 is FQNEAQ (reference sequence). The CDR3 region has the DNA TGTGCCAGCAGCTTAGCGGGATCTGGAAACACCATATATTTT. It encodes CASSLAGSGNTIYF.

The chain recombines TRBV10-3 with TRBJ1-2, with 9 bases identical to TRBD1. The germline V gene encodes CDR1 ENHRY and CDR2 SYGVKD. The V and J ends lost 3 bases and 4 bases, in that order; junction bases with no gene match: 6. CDR3 length equals 15 residues. The CDR3 sequence: CAISDPGQGGYGYTF. The CDR3 DNA follows: TGTGCCATCAGTGATCCGGGACAGGGAGGCTATGGCTACACCTTC.

This clone turned up a few times. The gene calls are TRBV27 and TRBJ1-6; 9 nucleotides align to TRBD1. Germline CDR1 is MNHEY and CDR2 is SMNVEV (reference sequence). The CDR3 is made up of 16 amino acids. The trim removed 0 bases at V and 9 bases at J, leaving 6 bases unmatched. CDR3 in DNA: TGTGCCAGCAGTTTATCACCGGACAGGGGAGGTTCACCCCTCCACTTT. Translation: CASSLSPDRGGSPLHF.

The CDR3 spells CASSHGTGLGNEQFF. CDR3 coding DNA: TGTGCCAGCAGCCACGGGACAGGGTTAGGCAATGAGCAGTTCTTC. V gene TRBV7-3 combines with J gene TRBJ2-1, with TRBD1 identical over 9 bases. The V gene end was trimmed by 5 bases and the J gene end by 6 bases; junction bases not matched to a gene: 8. The CDR3 sequence is 15 residues long. Germline CDR1 and CDR2: SGHTA and FQGTGA.

This clone appeared once. The CDR3 DNA reads as TGTGCCAGCAGCCCCCGCCAAGCCGCCTCCTACAATGAGCAGTTCTTC. It yields the protein CASSPRQAASYNEQFF. V is TRBV7-9 and J is TRBJ2-1; D is undetermined. The CDR3 length is 16 residues. The germline gives CDR1 SEHNR, CDR2 FQNEAQ (reference sequence). Deletions cut 5 bases from V and 0 bases from J, with 14 bases between.

The gene calls are TRBV10-3 and TRBJ2-3; D is undetermined. V was shortened by 0 bases and J by 5 bases, with 3 bases between the two germline ends. The length of the CDR3 is 12 residues. Germline values: CDR1 ENHRY, CDR2 SYGVKD. This CDR3 is CAISESLDTQYF. The CDR3 DNA is TGTGCCATCAGTGAGTCTTTAGATACGCAGTATTTT.

CDR3 nucleotides: TGTGCCAGCAGCCAAGGGATTCTCCGGGGAGGGGAGTACGAGCAGTACTTC. The encoded protein is CASSQGILRGGEYEQYF. This chain uses TRBV14 with TRBJ2-7, with 7 nucleotides matching TRBD2. CDR3 length: 17 amino acids. Unmatched junction bases numbered 13, after V lost 1 base and J lost 4 bases. Looked up from germline, CDR1 is SGHDN and CDR2 is FVKESK.

The chain couples TRBV6-1 to TRBJ1-6; D is unresolved. Germline CDR1 is MNHNS and CDR2 is SASEGT. The CDR3 length is 12 residues. Trimming left V 2 bases short and J 9 bases short, with 5 bases between. CDR3 nucleotide sequence: TGTGCCAGCAGTGAAAAGGCTTCACCCCTCCACTTT. As protein: CASSEKASPLHF.

The rearrangement uses TRBV11-3 and TRBJ2-1; TRBD2 agrees at 9 bases. Germline CDR1 and CDR2: SGHNT and YENEEA. The CDR3 extends over 14 amino acids. V trimming: 5 bases; J trimming: 9 bases; junction bases outside the gene matches: 8. CDR3 protein: CASSTAGGEREQFF. CDR3 bases: TGTGCCAGCAGCACTGCGGGGGGGGAACGTGAGCAGTTCTTC. Drawing the rest from reference TRBV11-3 and TRBJ2-1, the complete variable domain is EAGVVQSPRYKIIEKKQPVAFWCNPISGHNTLYWYLQNLGQGPELLIRYENEEAVDDSQLPKDRFSAERLKGVDSTLKIQPAELGDSAVYLCASSTAGGEREQFFGPGTRLTVL.

J is TRBJ2-5 and V is TRBV11-3; D might be TRBD1 or TRBD2, each matching 5 bases. The CDR3 runs 13 residues. V lost 5 bases and J 2 bases, leaving 9 bases between the germline ends. The germline gives CDR1 SGHNT, CDR2 YENEEA. The chain's CDR3 is CASSPGLQETQYF. The CDR3 nucleotides are TGTGCCAGCAGCCCGGGGCTACAAGAGACCCAGTACTTC.

The chain recombines TRBV30 with TRBJ1-2; a weak D match, TRBD1 (5 bases). Trimming shortened V by 0 bases and J by 8 bases, and 16 bases separated the two germline ends. Germline V gene sequence: CDR1 GTSNPN, CDR2 SVGIG (reference sequence). The CDR3 spans 14 residues. The CDR3 reads CAWSVLGARVGYTF. In DNA form, the CDR3 reads TGTGCCTGGAGTGTACTAGGGGCCCGGGTGGGCTACACCTTC.

A word on this clone: The same CDR3 also results from other DNA sequences found in this sample. The genes are TRBV10-3 and TRBJ2-1, with a possible D match to TRBD2 (7 bases). Germline V lookup: CDR1 ENHRY, CDR2 SYGVKD. CDR3 length: 16 amino acids. V lost 10 bases and J lost 0, with 19 bases in between. The CDR3 region has the DNA TGTGCCACGGGGGGCAGGGGTGAAAGCTCCTACAATGAGCAGTTCTTC. Encoded protein: CATGGRGESSYNEQFF.

This clone was seen only once. The V gene is TRBV7-2, the J gene TRBJ2-1; 7 nucleotides agree with TRBD2. V shed 2 bases, J shed 6 bases, and the junction held 1 base outside the gene matches. The CDR3 is made up of 13 amino acids. Germline V gives CDR1 SGHTA, CDR2 FQGNSA. The CDR3 here is CASSLWGGNEQFF. DNA for the CDR3: TGTGCCAGCAGCTTATGGGGGGGCAATGAGCAGTTCTTC.

The J gene is TRBJ1-2, the V gene TRBV18; unclear D gene. With 2 bases removed from V and 7 bases from J, the gap between germline ends came to 14 bases. Germline lookup yields CDR1 KGHSH and CDR2 LQKENI. This CDR3 comprises 14 residues. CDR3 nucleotides: TGTGCCAGCTCACCATCGACCGTCCTGGTTGGCTACACCTTC. This gives the protein CASSPSTVLVGYTF. The full variable domain, in which reference TRBV18 and TRBJ1-2 provide the parts outside the CDR3, is NAGVMQNPRHLVRRRGQEARLRCSPMKGHSHVYWYRQLPEEGLKFMVYLQKENIIDESGMPKERFSAEFPKEGPSILRIQQVVRGDSAAYFCASSPSTVLVGYTFGSGTRLTVV.

The gene calls are TRBV18 and TRBJ2-5; D perhaps matches TRBD1 (6 bases). This CDR3 is 16 amino acids long. The V end lost 2 bases, the J end lost 1 base, and 14 bases lay between the germline ends. Germline V gene data show CDR1 as KGHSH and CDR2 as LQKENI. The CDR3 sequence: CASSPDRQAAQETQYF. CDR3 in DNA: TGTGCCAGCTCACCAGATCGACAGGCAGCCCAAGAGACCCAGTACTTC.

The chain links TRBV9 to TRBJ2-3, with a tentative D call TRBD1 (5 bases). Germline V gene sequence: CDR1 SGDLS, CDR2 YYNGEE. The CDR3 extends over 18 amino acids. V lost 0 bases and J lost 0, with 17 bases in between. The CDR3 loop is CASSVGDSTETSTDTQYF. In DNA, the CDR3 is TGTGCCAGCAGCGTAGGGGATTCGACAGAAACTAGCACAGATACGCAGTATTTT.

This clone is labeled large. At the DNA level, this CDR3 is encoded by other sequences in the same sample as well. V gene TRBV30 combines with J gene TRBJ1-2; D gene uncertain. The CDR3 has 13 residues. In germline, CDR1 is GTSNPN, CDR2 SVGIG (reference sequence). Trimming cost V 0 bases and J 0 bases, with 5 bases left between them. This chain's CDR3 is CAWSVLTNYGYTF. The CDR3, as DNA: TGTGCCTGGAGTGTACTGACTAACTATGGCTACACCTTC.

The chain couples TRBV6-4 to TRBJ2-3; a possible D gene is TRBD2 (5 bases). Trimming took 4 bases from V and 0 from J, leaving 5 bases between them. The CDR3 totals 13 residues. CDR1 is MRHNA, CDR2 SNTAGT, per germline. The CDR3: CASSAGSTDTQYF. The CDR3 DNA follows: TGTGCCAGCAGTGCGGGGAGCACAGATACGCAGTATTTT.

The V and J genes are TRBV29-1 and TRBJ1-1; D unresolved. The CDR3 loop spans 14 amino acids. The V gene's germline CDR1 is SQVTM and CDR2 ANQGSEA. V was shortened by 5 bases and J by 0 bases, with 13 bases between the two germline ends. The DNA for the CDR3 is TGCAGCGTTACTTTTCGCCATATGAACACTGAAGCTTTCTTT. Its protein product is CSVTFRHMNTEAFF. Complete variable domain (other parts from reference TRBV29-1 and TRBJ1-1): SAVISQKPSRDICQRGTSLTIQCQVDSQVTMMFWYRQQPGQSLTLIATANQGSEATYESGFVIDKFPISRPNLTFSTLTVSNMSPEDSSIYLCSVTFRHMNTEAFFGQGTRLTVV.

J is TRBJ2-5 and V is TRBV29-1, with 9 positions matching TRBD2. The CDR3 is 16 residues long. V lost 5 bases and J lost 1; bases outside the gene matches: 11. Germline lookup yields CDR1 SQVTM and CDR2 ANQGSEA. In DNA, the CDR3 is TGCAGCGTTCTCTATCTAGCGGGGAAGCTCCAAGAGACCCAGTACTTC. Translation: CSVLYLAGKLQETQYF.